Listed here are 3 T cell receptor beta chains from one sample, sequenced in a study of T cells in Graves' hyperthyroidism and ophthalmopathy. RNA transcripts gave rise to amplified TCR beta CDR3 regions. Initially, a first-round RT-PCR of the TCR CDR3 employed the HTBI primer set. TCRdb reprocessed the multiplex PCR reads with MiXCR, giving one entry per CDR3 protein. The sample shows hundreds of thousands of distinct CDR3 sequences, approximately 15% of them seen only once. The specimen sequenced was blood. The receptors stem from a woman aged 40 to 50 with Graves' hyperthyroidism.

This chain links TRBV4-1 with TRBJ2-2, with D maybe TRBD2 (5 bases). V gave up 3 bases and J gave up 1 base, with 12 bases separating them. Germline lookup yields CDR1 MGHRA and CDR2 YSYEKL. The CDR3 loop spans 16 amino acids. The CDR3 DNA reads TGCGCCAGCAGCCACCCAGCGGAGATGAACACCGGGGAGCTGTTTTTT. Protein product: CASSHPAEMNTGELFF.

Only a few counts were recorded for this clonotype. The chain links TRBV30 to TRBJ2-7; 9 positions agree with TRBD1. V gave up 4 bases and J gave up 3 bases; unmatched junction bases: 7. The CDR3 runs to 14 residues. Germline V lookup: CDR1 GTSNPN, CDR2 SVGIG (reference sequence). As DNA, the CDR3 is TGTGCCTGGAAACGACAGGGGGATGGCTACGAGCAGTACTTC. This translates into CAWKRQGDGYEQYF.

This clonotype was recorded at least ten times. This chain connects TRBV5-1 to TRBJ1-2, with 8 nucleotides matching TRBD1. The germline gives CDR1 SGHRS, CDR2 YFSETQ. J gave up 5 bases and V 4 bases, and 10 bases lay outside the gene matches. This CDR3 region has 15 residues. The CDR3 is CASSEAQGVKYGYTF. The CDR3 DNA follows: TGCGCCAGCAGCGAGGCACAGGGGGTGAAGTATGGCTACACCTTC.